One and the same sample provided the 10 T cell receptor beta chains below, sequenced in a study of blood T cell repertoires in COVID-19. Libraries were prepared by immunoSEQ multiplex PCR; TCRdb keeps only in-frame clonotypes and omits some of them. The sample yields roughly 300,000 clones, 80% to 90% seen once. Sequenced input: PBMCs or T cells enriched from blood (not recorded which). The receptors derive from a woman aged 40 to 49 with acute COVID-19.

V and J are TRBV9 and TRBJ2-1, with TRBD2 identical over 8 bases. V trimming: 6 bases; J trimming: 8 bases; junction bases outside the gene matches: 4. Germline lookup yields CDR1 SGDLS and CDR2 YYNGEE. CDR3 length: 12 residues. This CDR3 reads CASNLAGHEQFF. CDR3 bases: TGTGCCAGCAACTTAGCGGGGCATGAGCAGTTCTTC.

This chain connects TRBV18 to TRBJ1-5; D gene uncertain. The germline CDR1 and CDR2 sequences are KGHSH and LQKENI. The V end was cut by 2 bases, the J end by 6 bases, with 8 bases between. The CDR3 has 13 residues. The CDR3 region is CASSPDNSQPQHF. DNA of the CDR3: TGTGCCAGCTCACCAGACAACAGTCAGCCCCAGCATTTT.

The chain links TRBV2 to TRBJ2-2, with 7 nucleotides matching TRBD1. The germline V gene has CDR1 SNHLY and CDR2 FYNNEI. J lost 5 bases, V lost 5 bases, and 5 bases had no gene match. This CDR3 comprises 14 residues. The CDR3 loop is CASSTTGITGELFF. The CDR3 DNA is TGTGCCAGCAGTACGACAGGGATTACCGGGGAGCTGTTTTTT.

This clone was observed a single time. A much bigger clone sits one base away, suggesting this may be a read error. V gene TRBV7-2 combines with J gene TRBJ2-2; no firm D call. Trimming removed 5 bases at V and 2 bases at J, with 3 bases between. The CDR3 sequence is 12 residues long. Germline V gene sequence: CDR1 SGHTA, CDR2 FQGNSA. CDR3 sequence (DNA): TGTGCCAGCAGCCTCAACACCGGGGAGCTGTTTTTT. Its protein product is CASSLNTGELFF.

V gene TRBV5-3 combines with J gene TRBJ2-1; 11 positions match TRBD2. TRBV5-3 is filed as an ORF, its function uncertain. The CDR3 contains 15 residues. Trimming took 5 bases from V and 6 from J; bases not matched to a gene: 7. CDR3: CARRLTSGDFNEQFF. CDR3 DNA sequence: TGTGCCAGAAGATTGACTAGCGGGGACTTCAATGAGCAGTTCTTC.

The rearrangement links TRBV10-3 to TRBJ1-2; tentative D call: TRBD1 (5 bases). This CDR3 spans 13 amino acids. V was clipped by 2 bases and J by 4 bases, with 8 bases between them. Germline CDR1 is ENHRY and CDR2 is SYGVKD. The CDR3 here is CAISEGGTYGYTF. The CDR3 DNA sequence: TGTGCCATCAGTGAGGGGGGGACCTATGGCTACACCTTC.

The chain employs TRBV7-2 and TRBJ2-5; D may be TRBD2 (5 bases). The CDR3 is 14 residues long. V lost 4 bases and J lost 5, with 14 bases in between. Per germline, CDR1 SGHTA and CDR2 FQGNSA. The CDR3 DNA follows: TGTGCCAGCAGCTCAGGACTGTATGGGGAGACCCAGTACTTC. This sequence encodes CASSSGLYGETQYF.

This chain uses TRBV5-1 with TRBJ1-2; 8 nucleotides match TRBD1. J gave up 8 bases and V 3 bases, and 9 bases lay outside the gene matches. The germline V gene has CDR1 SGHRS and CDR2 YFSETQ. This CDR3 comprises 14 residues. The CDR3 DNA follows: TGCGCCAGCAGCTGGGCGGACAGGGTTTCCGGCTACACCTTC. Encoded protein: CASSWADRVSGYTF.

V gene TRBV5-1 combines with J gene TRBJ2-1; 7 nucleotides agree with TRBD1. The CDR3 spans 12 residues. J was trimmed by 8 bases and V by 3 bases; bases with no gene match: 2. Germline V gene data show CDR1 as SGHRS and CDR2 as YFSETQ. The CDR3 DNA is TGCGCCAGCAGCTACAGGGGCGATGAGCAGTTCTTC. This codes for CASSYRGDEQFF.

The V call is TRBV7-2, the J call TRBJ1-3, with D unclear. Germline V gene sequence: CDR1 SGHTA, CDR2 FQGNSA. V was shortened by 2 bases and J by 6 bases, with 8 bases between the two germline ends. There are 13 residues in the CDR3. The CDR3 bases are TGTGCCAGCAGCTTACTTTTTTTAAACACCATATATTTT. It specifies CASSLLFLNTIYF. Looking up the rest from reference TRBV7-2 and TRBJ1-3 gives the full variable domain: GAGVSQSPSNKVTEKGKDVELRCDPISGHTALYWYRQSLGQGLEFLIYFQGNSAPDKSGLPSDRFSAERTGGSVSTLTIQRTQQEDSAVYLCASSLLFLNTIYFGEGSWLTVV.